This T cell receptor (beta chain) was profiled in a study of response to subunit inactivated influenza vaccine. The study, taken as a whole, reports: Researchers suggested that each seasonal influenza vaccination recruits few new T cells.

Using its own MiXCR run on the RT-PCR reads, TCRdb lists one record per CDR3 protein. The profile shows approximately 530,000 distinct CDR3 sequences, 10% to 15% of them singletons. With regard to this clonotype: Its antigen is unidentified.

V was shortened by 4 bases and J by 2 bases, with 11 bases between the two germline ends. Germline loops: CDR1 SGHTA, CDR2 FQGNSA. This CDR3 contains 14 residues. The chain has TRBV7-2 and TRBJ1-2; a possible D gene is TRBD1 (5 bases). The receptor's source is a man in his fifties who received an inactivated influenza vaccine. This specimen consisted of PBMCs from blood, obtained roughly 47 days after vaccination. CDR3 sequence reads: CASSWGSGNYGYTF. CDR3 nucleotides: TGTGCCAGCAGCTGGGGGTCAGGGAACTATGGCTACACCTTC.